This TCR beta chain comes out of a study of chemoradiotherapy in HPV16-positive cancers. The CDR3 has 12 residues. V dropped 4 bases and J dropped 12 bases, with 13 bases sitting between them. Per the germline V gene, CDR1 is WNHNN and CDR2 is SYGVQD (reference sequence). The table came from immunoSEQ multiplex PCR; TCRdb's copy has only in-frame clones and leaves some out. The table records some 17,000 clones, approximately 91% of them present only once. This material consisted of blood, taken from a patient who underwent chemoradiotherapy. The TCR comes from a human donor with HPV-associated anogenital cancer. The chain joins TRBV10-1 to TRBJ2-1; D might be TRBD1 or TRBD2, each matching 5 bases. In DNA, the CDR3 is TGCGCCAGCAGTGCGGCCGGGGCTGCGCAGTTCTTC. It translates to CASSAAGAAQFF.